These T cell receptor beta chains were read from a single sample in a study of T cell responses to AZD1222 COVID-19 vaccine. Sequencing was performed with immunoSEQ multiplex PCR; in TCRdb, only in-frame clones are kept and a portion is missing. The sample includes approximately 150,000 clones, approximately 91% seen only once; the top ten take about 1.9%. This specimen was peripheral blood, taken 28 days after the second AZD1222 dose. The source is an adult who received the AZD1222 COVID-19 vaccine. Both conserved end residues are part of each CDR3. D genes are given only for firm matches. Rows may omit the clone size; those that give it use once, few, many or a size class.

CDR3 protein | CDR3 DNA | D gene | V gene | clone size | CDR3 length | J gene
CATSRAGARGYTF | TGTGCCACCAGCAGAGCAGGGGCACGAGGCTACACCTTC | . | TRBV15 | . | 13 | TRBJ1-2
CASSLSHSYEQYF | TGTGCCAGCAGCTTATCACACTCCTACGAGCAGTACTTC | . | TRBV13 | . | 13 | TRBJ2-7
CASSPAMISSYNEQFF | TGTGCCAGCAGCCCCGCTATGATCTCTTCCTACAATGAGCAGTTCTTC | . | TRBV7-8 | . | 16 | TRBJ2-1
CASSVYRDREYNEQFF | TGTGCCAGCAGCGTTTACCGGGACAGGGAGTACAATGAGCAGTTCTTC | . | TRBV21-1 | . | 16 | TRBJ2-1
CASTPGGRISDTQYF | TGTGCCAGTACCCCGGGGGGCAGGATCTCAGATACGCAGTATTTT | . | TRBV19 | . | 15 | TRBJ2-3
CASSIVSVIRTSSEAFF | TGTGCCAGTAGTATAGTCAGCGTAATACGCACTAGCTCTGAAGCTTTCTTT | . | TRBV19 | few | 17 | TRBJ1-1
CSASRSSGNYEQYF | TGCAGTGCTAGTAGGAGTAGCGGGAACTACGAGCAGTACTTC | TRBD2 | TRBV20-1 | once | 14 | TRBJ2-7
CASSLNVEQFF | TGCGCCAGCAGCTTGAATGTTGAGCAGTTCTTC | . | TRBV5-1 | . | 11 | TRBJ2-1
CASSLPSQETQYF | TGTGCCAGCAGTTTGCCTAGTCAAGAGACCCAGTACTTC | . | TRBV12-3/TRBV12-4 | . | 13 | TRBJ2-5
CASSLTYGTGVYEQYF | TGTGCCAGCAGCTTGACTTACGGGACAGGCGTCTACGAGCAGTACTTC | TRBD1 | TRBV5-4 | . | 16 | TRBJ2-7
CASSLGGQGLPGANVLTF | TGTGCCAGCAGCTTAGGGGGACAGGGCCTTCCTGGGGCCAACGTCCTGACTTTC | TRBD1 | TRBV7-6 | . | 18 | TRBJ2-6
CASSLAYQETQYF | TGTGCCAGCAGCTTAGCGTACCAAGAGACCCAGTACTTC | . | TRBV7-2 | . | 13 | TRBJ2-5
CASSAQGALNGYTF | TGTGCCAGCAGTGCCCAGGGGGCATTAAATGGCTACACCTTC | TRBD1 | TRBV25-1 | . | 14 | TRBJ1-2
CASSTRTGGNGSPLHF | TGTGCCAGTAGTACACGGACAGGTGGGAATGGTTCACCCCTCCACTTT | TRBD1 | TRBV19 | . | 16 | TRBJ1-6
CASSLVGDEQFF | TGTGCCAGCAGCTTAGTGGGGGATGAGCAGTTCTTC | . | TRBV11-3 | . | 12 | TRBJ2-1
CAISESAGGGEQFF | TGTGCCATCAGTGAGTCAGCGGGGGGTGGCGAGCAGTTCTTC | TRBD2 | TRBV10-3 | . | 14 | TRBJ2-1
CASSRDSNYGYTF | TGTGCCAGCAGTCGGGACAGTAACTATGGCTACACCTTC | TRBD1 | TRBV12-3/TRBV12-4 | . | 13 | TRBJ1-2
CASSATGGHEQYF | TGTGCCAGCAGCGCGACAGGGGGCCACGAGCAGTACTTC | TRBD1 | TRBV9 | . | 13 | TRBJ2-7
CASSHLLGGENSPLHF | TGCGCCAGCAGCCACTTGTTGGGGGGGGAAAATTCACCCCTCCACTTT | . | TRBV4-1 | . | 16 | TRBJ1-6
CASSEALATNTEAFF | TGTGCCAGCAGCGAAGCGCTTGCTACGAACACTGAAGCTTTCTTT | . | TRBV9 | . | 15 | TRBJ1-1
CASSVAGTSNQPQHF | TGTGCCAGCAGTGTAGCGGGTACGAGCAATCAGCCCCAGCATTTT | . | TRBV2 | . | 15 | TRBJ1-5
CASSPSNRGDGNTIYF | TGTGCCAGCTCACCAAGTAACAGGGGGGACGGAAACACCATATATTTT | TRBD1 | TRBV18 | . | 16 | TRBJ1-3
CASSRGPGYEQYF | TGTGCCAGCAGTCGCGGGCCAGGCTACGAGCAGTACTTC | . | TRBV3-1/TRBV3-2 | . | 13 | TRBJ2-7
CSAGAPREFETQYF | TGCAGTGCTGGTGCCCCAAGGGAGTTTGAGACCCAGTACTTC | . | TRBV20-1 | . | 14 | TRBJ2-5
CASSLVKETQYF | TGTGCCAGCAGCTTGGTGAAGGAGACCCAGTACTTC | . | TRBV5-6 | . | 12 | TRBJ2-5
CATSRGDRGFLNTEAFF | TGTGCCACCAGCAGAGGGGACAGGGGGTTCTTGAACACTGAAGCTTTCTTT | TRBD1 | TRBV15 | . | 17 | TRBJ1-1